This TCR beta chain was identified in a study of shared clonotypes between healthy human individuals (TCRdb year 2020). A note on the overall study: The cohort comprised two women and three men aged 18 to 49 years. For each donor, three plates each were used for CD4 naive and CD4 memory, two plates were used for CD8 naive, and one plate was used for CD8 memory. To estimate repertoire size and how much clonotypes are shared between individuals, the study performed deep sequencing of blood TCR repertoires from a few healthy adults. To increase sequencing depth and limit assay-specific biases, different laboratories used diverse techniques to prepare libraries and sequence TCR repertoires. Between about 0.9 and 8.9 billion PBMCs per donor were obtained by leukapheresis.

TCR CDR3 regions were amplified from genomic DNA by multiplex PCR using the deep immunoSEQ assay. Extracted genomic DNA from each cell subset was spread evenly across all wells of several immunoSEQ 96-well plates, with each plate serving as a replicate. For sorted subsets, each replicate PCR was loaded with roughly 190 ng genomic DNA, equivalent to some 31,000 T cell genomes. The purified libraries were quantified using a Qubit 3.0 fluorometer, sized with a Bioanalyzer 2100, and then quantified again using the KAPA Library Quantification kit. Each immunoSEQ 96-well plate was sequenced on its own single-read 150-cycle Illumina NextSeq 550 flow cell. Per the authors' processing: Because the immunoSEQ output held only junctional sequences and lacked quality scores, the filtering could not match the filtering applied to full-length reads. To assign V/J genes and CDR3, sequences were annotated against IMGT germline references using PyIR, a Python wrapper for IgBLAST v1.9. Reads with weak V/J assignments (E-value above 1e-6), missing CDR3, stop codons, out-of-frame junctions, or ambiguous translated residues were removed. V3J clonotypes were defined by identical inferred V gene, J gene, and CDR3 amino acid sequence. To compute the percentage overlap between repertoires, the number of shared unique clonotypes was divided by the size of the smaller repertoire. RTK rarefaction, the Chao1 estimator, and Recon v2.1 estimates of unobserved clonotypes were used to assess repertoire richness. Generation probabilities were computed with OLGA for all TCRbeta clonotypes obtained by the gDNA method from a few donors. Sourced from immuneACCESS, this table was stored by TCRdb with only in-frame sequences that have V and J called. A share of the clones is absent; for the studies checked, an unresolved V gene accounts for under half, and the remainder has no known explanation. D and trimming come from the DNA, and the V and J calls and clone size come from that table. Recorded for this sample are approximately 1.1 million clones; about 80% of them occurred a single time. The ten largest clones take up about 0.52% of the sample.

Its CDR3 holds 16 amino acids, cysteine through phenylalanine. Left in the record is the CDR3 DNA by itself, 48 bases read in frame from the first base. The germline V gene supplies CDR1 SGHDT and CDR2 YYEEEE. The germline ends are 19 bases apart after V is trimmed by 5 bases and J by 4 bases. Summary of the overall study and its limitations: Sampling was restricted to blood, and TCR repertoires in tissues likely differ from the TCR repertoires found in blood. Based on pairwise subsampling, the degree of clonotype sharing among donors was expected to be affected by sequencing depth. Compared with non-shared clonotypes, clonotypes shared by all four sorted-subset donors had higher generation probabilities. Rarefaction of sorted-subset datasets indicated incomplete sequencing despite the large sequencing depth. When four donors were compared, the shared fraction of clonotypes was roughly 5% for naive CD4, 3% to 4% for naive CD8, 2.3% for memory CD4, and roughly 0.43% for memory CD8. The genetic and exposure-history diversity represented was limited by the small number of donors. Larger estimated clonotype richness was generally found for naive subsets than for memory subsets.

The donors were healthy, HIV-negative adults who had no recently reported acute infections or vaccinations. All donors were Caucasian adults living in Nashville, Tennessee, USA. Magnetic negative selection was used to enrich CD4+ T cells, after which naive cells were positively selected on CD45RA and the negative fraction became the memory subset. After blood collection by leukapheresis, PBMCs were isolated using Ficoll-Histopaque density gradient centrifugation and then cryopreserved in the vapor phase of liquid nitrogen. Analytical flow cytometry was used to check the purity and quantity of every magnetically sorted T cell population. Genomic DNA was isolated from every sorted fraction and measured by UV absorbance on a Nanodrop 2000c. On this clone itself: Its target antigen remains unknown. No much larger clone exists at a distance of one base, and base qualities are not known.

The chain is assembled from TRBV5-6 and TRBJ2-1, with an unclear D gene assignment. The specimen was memory CD4+ T cells from PBMCs. The sample's cell subset or site label, in plain terms: CD45RA-negative fraction. The clonotype originates from a man between 18 and 29 years old in good health. Some clones in this sample may be carry-over from other donors' samples. The CDR3 here reads CASRPELGLGYNEQFF. The DNA is as follows: TGTGCCAGCAGACCTGAGCTTGGGCTTGGTTACAATGAGCAGTTCTTC.